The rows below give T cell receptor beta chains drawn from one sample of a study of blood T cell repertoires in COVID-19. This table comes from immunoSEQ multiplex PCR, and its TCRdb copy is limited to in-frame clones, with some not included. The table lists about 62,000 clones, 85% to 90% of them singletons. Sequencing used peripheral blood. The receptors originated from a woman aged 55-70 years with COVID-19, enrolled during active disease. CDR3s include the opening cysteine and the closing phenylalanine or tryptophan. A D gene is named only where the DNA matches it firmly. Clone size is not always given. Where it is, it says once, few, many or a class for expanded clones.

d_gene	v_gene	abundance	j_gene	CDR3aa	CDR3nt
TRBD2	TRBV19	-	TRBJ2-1	CASSIPRTSGTYNEQFF	TGTGCCAGTAGTATCCCGAGGACTAGCGGGACGTACAATGAGCAGTTCTTC
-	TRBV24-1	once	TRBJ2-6	CATSAPGVQGANVLTF	TGTGCCACCAGTGCCCCGGGGGTGCAGGGGGCCAACGTCCTGACTTTC
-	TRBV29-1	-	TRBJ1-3	CSVEDSSGNTIYF	TGCAGCGTTGAAGACTCCTCTGGAAACACCATATATTTT
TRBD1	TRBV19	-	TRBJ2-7	CASSIRGQGGGEQYF	TGTGCCAGTAGTATCCGAGGACAGGGGGGAGGTGAGCAGTACTTC
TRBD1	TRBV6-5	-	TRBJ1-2	CASSFDRVDGYTF	TGTGCCAGCAGTTTCGACAGGGTAGATGGCTACACCTTC
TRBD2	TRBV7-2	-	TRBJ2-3	CASSLGSGGGPTDTQYF	TGTGCCAGCAGCTTAGGTTCTGGGGGAGGGCCCACAGATACGCAGTATTTT
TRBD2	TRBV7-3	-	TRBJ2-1	CASSLSGRATYNEQFF	TGTGCCAGCAGCCTTAGCGGGCGGGCCACCTACAATGAGCAGTTCTTC
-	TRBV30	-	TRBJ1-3	CAWSTGQPKNTIYF	TGTGCCTGGAGTACCGGACAGCCTAAAAACACCATATATTTT
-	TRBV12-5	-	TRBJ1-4	CASGNRATNEKLFF	TGTGCTAGTGGTAACAGGGCAACTAATGAAAAACTGTTTTTT
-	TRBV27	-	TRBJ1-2	CASSRAGLNYGYTF	TGTGCCAGCAGTAGGGCAGGGCTTAACTATGGCTACACCTTC
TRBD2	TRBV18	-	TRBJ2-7	CASLRGGSEQYF	TGTGCCAGCCTCCGGGGGGGCTCCGAGCAGTACTTC
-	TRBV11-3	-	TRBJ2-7	CASSYNRAYEQYF	TGTGCCAGCAGCTATAACAGGGCCTACGAGCAGTACTTC
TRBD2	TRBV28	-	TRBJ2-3	CASRPPVSSGRVSADTQYF	TGTGCCAGCAGGCCCCCAGTGTCTAGCGGGAGGGTTAGCGCAGATACGCAGTATTTT
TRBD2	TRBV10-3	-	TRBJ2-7	CAISEPGLARNEQYF	TGTGCCATCAGTGAGCCGGGACTAGCCCGGAACGAGCAGTACTTC
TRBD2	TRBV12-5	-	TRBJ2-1	CASGVAGGPTYNEQFF	TGTGCTAGTGGTGTCGCGGGGGGCCCTACTTACAATGAGCAGTTCTTC
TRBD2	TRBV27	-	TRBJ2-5	CASSLSGLAEFSKETQYF	TGTGCCAGCAGTTTATCAGGACTAGCGGAGTTTTCTAAAGAGACCCAGTACTTC
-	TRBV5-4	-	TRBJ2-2	CASSTGFMNTGELFF	TGTGCCAGCAGCACGGGATTCATGAACACCGGGGAGCTGTTTTTT
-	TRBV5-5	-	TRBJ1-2	CASSLVSSANQGGYTF	TGTGCCAGCAGCTTGGTGTCTTCGGCAAACCAGGGGGGCTACACCTTC
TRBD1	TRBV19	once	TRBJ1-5	CASSSPPRGLSNQPQHF	TGTGCCAGTAGTAGCCCCCCCAGGGGGCTTAGCAATCAGCCCCAGCATTTT
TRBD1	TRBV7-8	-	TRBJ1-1	CASSLWTGENTEAFF	TGTGCCAGCAGCTTATGGACAGGGGAGAACACTGAAGCTTTCTTT
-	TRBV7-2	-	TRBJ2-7	CASSLNWGDYEQYF	TGTGCCAGCAGCTTGAACTGGGGGGACTACGAGCAGTACTTC
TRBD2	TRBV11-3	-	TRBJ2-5	CASSYDTTSGRTQYF	TGTGCCAGCAGCTACGACACGACTAGCGGGAGAACCCAGTACTTC
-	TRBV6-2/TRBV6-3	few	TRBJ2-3	CASSYSKRYTQYF	TGTGCCAGCAGTTACTCGAAACGGTATACGCAGTATTTT
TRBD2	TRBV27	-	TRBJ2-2	CASSLTSGSWDTGELFF	TGTGCCAGCAGTTTGACTAGCGGGAGTTGGGACACCGGGGAGCTGTTTTTT
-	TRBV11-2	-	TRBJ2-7	CASSSGTYSYEQYF	TGTGCCAGCAGCTCGGGGACTTACTCCTACGAGCAGTACTTC